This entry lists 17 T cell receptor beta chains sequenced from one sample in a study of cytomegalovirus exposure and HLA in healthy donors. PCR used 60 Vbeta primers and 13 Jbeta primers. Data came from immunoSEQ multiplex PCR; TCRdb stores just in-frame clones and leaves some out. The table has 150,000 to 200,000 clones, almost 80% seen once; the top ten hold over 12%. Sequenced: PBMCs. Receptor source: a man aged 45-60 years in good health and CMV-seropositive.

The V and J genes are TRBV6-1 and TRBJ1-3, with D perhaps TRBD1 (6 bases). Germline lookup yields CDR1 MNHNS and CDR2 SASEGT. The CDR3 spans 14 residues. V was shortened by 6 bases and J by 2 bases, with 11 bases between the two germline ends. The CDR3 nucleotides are TGTGCCAGCAGCCACACAGGGACTGGAAACACCATATATTTT. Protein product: CASSHTGTGNTIYF.

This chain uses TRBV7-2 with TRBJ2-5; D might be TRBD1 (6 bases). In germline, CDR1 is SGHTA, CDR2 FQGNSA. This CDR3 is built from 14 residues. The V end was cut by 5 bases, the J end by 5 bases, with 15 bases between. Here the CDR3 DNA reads TGTGCCAGCAGCCGACAGGCCTCCGGTGAGACCCAGTACTTC. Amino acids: CASSRQASGETQYF.

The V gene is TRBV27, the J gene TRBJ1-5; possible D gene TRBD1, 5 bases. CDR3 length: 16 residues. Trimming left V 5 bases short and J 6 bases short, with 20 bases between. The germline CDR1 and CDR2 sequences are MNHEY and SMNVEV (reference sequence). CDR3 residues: CASSPQGRASGQPQHF. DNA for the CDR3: TGTGCCAGCAGTCCCCAAGGCAGGGCGTCAGGTCAGCCCCAGCATTTT.

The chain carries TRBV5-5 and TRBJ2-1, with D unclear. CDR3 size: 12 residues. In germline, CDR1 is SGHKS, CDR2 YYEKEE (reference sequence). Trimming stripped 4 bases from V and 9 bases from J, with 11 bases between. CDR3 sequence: CASSQPPGEQFF. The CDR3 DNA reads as TGTGCCAGCAGCCAGCCGCCGGGTGAGCAGTTCTTC.

The CDR3 bases are TGTGCCAGCAGCTCCCGACTAGCGGGGGGGCTAAGCACAGATACGCAGTATTTT. It codes for CASSSRLAGGLSTDTQYF. The chain employs TRBV7-8 and TRBJ2-3, with 14 bases fitting TRBD2. Per the germline V gene, CDR1 is SGHVS and CDR2 is FQNEAQ. The CDR3 is made up of 18 amino acids. The V gene end was trimmed by 4 bases and the J gene end by 0 bases; junction bases not matched to a gene: 6.

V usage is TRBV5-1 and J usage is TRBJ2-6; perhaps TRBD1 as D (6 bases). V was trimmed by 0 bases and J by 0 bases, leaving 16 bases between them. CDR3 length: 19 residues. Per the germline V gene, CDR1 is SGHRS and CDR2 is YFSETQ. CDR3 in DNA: TGCGCCAGCAGCTTGGTGGGGGCAGGGGCCAACTCTGGGGCCAACGTCCTGACTTTC. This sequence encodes CASSLVGAGANSGANVLTF.

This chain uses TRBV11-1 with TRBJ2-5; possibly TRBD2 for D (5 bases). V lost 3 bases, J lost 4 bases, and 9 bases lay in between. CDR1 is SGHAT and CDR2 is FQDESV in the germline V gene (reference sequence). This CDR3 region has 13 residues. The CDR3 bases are TGTGCCAGCAGCTTCGATCTAGCAGAGACCCAGTACTTC. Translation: CASSFDLAETQYF.

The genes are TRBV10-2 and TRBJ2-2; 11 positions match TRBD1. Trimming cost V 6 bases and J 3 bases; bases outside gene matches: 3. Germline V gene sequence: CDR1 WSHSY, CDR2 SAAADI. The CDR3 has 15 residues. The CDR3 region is CASRRTGGDTGELFF. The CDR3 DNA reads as TGCGCCAGCAGGCGGACAGGGGGCGACACCGGGGAGCTGTTTTTT.

CDR3 sequence: CASSLVTGGNEKLFF. CDR3 in DNA: TGCGCCAGCAGCTTGGTAACGGGCGGGAATGAAAAACTGTTTTTT. The J gene is TRBJ1-4, the V gene TRBV5-1, with D unresolved. The V end lost 0 bases, the J end lost 5 bases, and 11 bases lay between the germline ends. There are 15 residues in the CDR3. The germline V gene encodes CDR1 SGHRS and CDR2 YFSETQ.

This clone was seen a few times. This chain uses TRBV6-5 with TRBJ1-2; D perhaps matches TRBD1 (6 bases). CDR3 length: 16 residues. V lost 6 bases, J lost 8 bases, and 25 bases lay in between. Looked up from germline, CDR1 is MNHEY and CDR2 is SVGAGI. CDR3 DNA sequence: TGTGCCAGCAGCTACCAATCCGGGACATATGTTCAGGGCTACACCTTC. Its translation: CASSYQSGTYVQGYTF.

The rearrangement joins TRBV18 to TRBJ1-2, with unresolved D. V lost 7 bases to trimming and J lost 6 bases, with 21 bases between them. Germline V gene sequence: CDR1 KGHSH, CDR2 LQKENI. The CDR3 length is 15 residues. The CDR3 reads CASLNVVFGVNGYTF. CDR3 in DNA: TGTGCCAGCTTAAATGTCGTGTTCGGAGTTAATGGCTACACCTTC. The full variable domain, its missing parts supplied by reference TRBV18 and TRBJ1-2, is NAGVMQNPRHLVRRRGQEARLRCSPMKGHSHVYWYRQLPEEGLKFMVYLQKENIIDESGMPKERFSAEFPKEGPSILRIQQVVRGDSAAYFCASLNVVFGVNGYTFGSGTRLTVV.

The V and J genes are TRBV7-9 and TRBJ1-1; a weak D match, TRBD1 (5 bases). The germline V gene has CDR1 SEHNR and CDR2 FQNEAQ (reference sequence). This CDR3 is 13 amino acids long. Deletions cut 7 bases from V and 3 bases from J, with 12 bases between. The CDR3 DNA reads TGTGCCAGCACCGACGGGGGGGACACTGAAGCTTTCTTT. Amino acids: CASTDGGDTEAFF. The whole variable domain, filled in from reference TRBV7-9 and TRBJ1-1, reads DTGVSQNPRHKITKRGQNVTFRCDPISEHNRLYWYRQTLGQGPEFLTYFQNEAQLEKSRLLSDRFSAERPKGSFSTLEIQRTEQGDSAMYLCASTDGGDTEAFFGQGTRLTVV.

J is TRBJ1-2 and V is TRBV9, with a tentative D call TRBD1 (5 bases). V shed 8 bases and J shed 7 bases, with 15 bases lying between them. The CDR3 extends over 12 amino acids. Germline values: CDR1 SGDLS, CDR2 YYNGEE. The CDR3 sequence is CASGADLGGYTF. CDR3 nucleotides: TGTGCCAGTGGGGCGGATCTAGGTGGCTACACCTTC.

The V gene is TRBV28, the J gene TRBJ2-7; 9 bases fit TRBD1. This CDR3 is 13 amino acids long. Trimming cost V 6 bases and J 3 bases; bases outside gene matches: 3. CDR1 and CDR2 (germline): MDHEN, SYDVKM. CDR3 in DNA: TGTGCCAGCAGCGGGACAGGGTACTACGAGCAGTACGTC. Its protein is CASSGTGYYEQYV.

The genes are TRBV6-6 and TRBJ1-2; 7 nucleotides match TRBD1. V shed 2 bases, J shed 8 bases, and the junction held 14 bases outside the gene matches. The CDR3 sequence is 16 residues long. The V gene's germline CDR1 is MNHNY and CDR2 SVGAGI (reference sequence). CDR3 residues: CASSYLGQPLADGYTF. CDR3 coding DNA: TGTGCCAGCAGTTACCTGGGACAGCCCTTAGCTGACGGCTACACCTTC.

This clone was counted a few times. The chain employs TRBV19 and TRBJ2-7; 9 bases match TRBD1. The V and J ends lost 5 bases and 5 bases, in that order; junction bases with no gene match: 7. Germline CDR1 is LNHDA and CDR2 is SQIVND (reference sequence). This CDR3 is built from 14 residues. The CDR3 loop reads CASSPGQGINEQYV. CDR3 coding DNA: TGTGCCAGTAGTCCGGGACAGGGAATAAACGAGCAGTACGTC.

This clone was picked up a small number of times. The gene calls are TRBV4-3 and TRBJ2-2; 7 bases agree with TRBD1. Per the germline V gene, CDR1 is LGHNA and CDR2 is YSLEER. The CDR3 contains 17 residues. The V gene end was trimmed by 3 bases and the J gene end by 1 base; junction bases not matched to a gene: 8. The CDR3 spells CASSHPRGTVNTGELFF. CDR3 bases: TGCGCCAGCAGCCACCCCAGGGGGACAGTGAACACCGGGGAGCTGTTTTTT.